These 10 T cell receptor beta chains came from one sample sequenced in a study of T-cell memory formation after mild COVID-19. Via MiXCR, TCRdb re-called the 5' RACE reads, giving one row per CDR3 protein. Found here are over 300,000 distinct CDR3 sequences, around a fifth of them singletons; the top ten hold 21%. Sequencing was carried out using PBMCs or a T cell subset sorted from them (not recorded which). The receptors originated from a young man who had mild COVID-19 (a few samples of this study predate the infection). Cell type and time point are not known.

With regard to this clonotype: An end of the junction does not agree with germline; a read error may underlie this. The rearrangement uses TRBV18 and TRBJ1-1; D is possibly TRBD1 (6 bases). Germline CDR1 reads KGHSH; CDR2 reads LQKENI. This CDR3 comprises 16 residues. The CDR3 DNA reads TGTGCCAGCTCACGGATGACAGGTGTGGGTAGCACTGAAGTTTTCTTT. Protein product: CASSRMTGVGSTEVFF.

This chain joins TRBV20-1 and TRBJ2-3; 12 positions agree with TRBD2. Looked up from germline, CDR1 is DFQATT and CDR2 is SNEGSKA (reference sequence). CDR3 length: 16 residues. J lost 3 bases, V lost 6 bases, and 10 bases had no gene match. Here the CDR3 reads CSAEDGTSGPTDTQYF. The CDR3 region has the DNA TGCAGTGCGGAGGACGGGACTAGCGGGCCTACAGATACGCAGTATTTT.

J is TRBJ1-2 and V is TRBV12-3 or TRBV12-4; 7 bases align to TRBD1. V dropped 7 bases and J dropped 4; count of bases not matched to a gene: 6. The CDR3 runs 13 residues. CDR3 protein: CASTSTGIYGYTF. For the CDR3, the DNA is TGTGCCAGCACCTCGACAGGGATCTATGGCTACACCTTC.

In this sample, this clonotype turned up a few times. This sequence joins TRBV12-3 or TRBV12-4 and TRBJ1-5; no clear D gene. Trimming shortened V by 7 bases and J by 10 bases, and 14 bases separated the two germline ends. This CDR3 comprises 12 residues. The CDR3 protein is CASTWVGGPQHF. CDR3 coding DNA: TGTGCCAGCACCTGGGTGGGAGGCCCCCAGCATTTT.

The CDR3 reads CASSYSEGPLAKNIQYF. CDR3 in DNA: TGTGCCAGCAGTTACTCAGAGGGCCCTCTAGCCAAAAACATTCAGTACTTC. V gene TRBV6-5 combines with J gene TRBJ2-4; D perhaps matches TRBD2 (5 bases). Germline V CDR1 and CDR2: MNHEY, SVGAGI. V was shortened by 0 bases and J by 0 bases, with 12 bases between the two germline ends. The CDR3 length is 17 residues.

This clonotype has just a few counts. The chain has TRBV5-6 and TRBJ1-5; 9 bases align to TRBD1. The V gene end was trimmed by 0 bases and the J gene end by 9 bases; junction bases not matched to a gene: 10. This CDR3 is built from 16 residues. Germline CDR1 is SGHDT and CDR2 is YYEEEE. The CDR3, as DNA: TGTGCCAGCAGCTTGGGGACAGGGGCTCTTCTACGGCCCCAGCATTTT. This codes for CASSLGTGALLRPQHF.

The genes are TRBV7-9 and TRBJ1-2; no definite D call. Germline loops: CDR1 SEHNR, CDR2 FQNEAQ (reference sequence). The V end lost 0 bases, the J end lost 5 bases, and 7 bases lay between the germline ends. The CDR3 loop spans 13 amino acids. This CDR3 is CASSLAVRYGYTF. In DNA form, the CDR3 reads TGTGCCAGCAGCTTAGCGGTGCGGTATGGCTACACCTTC.

This clonotype was seen a few times. This chain connects TRBV12-3 or TRBV12-4 to TRBJ2-1, with no clear D. V was trimmed by 1 base and J by 6 bases, leaving 13 bases between them. This CDR3 contains 15 residues. The CDR3 region has the DNA TGTGCCAGCAGTTTAGGGGCTCTCGGTGGCAATGAGCAGTTCTTC. Its protein product is CASSLGALGGNEQFF.

DNA for the CDR3: TGCGCCAGCAGGACCGTAAAAAGGAGCTATGGCTACACCTTC. Protein: CASRTVKRSYGYTF. The rearrangement uses TRBV23-1 and TRBJ1-2; D is uncertain. TRBV23-1 is an ORF for which the function is uncertain. Trimming removed 6 bases from V and 4 bases from J, with 15 bases in between. CDR3 length: 14 amino acids.

This clonotype turned up a few times. The genes are TRBV9 and TRBJ2-1, with 7 bases fitting TRBD2. The germline gives CDR1 SGDLS, CDR2 YYNGEE. Trimming cost V 0 bases and J 2 bases; bases outside gene matches: 5. The CDR3 covers 16 residues. The CDR3 DNA is TGTGCCAGCAGCGTAGTTGGTGGGGGGGCCTACAATGAGCAGTTCTTC. Translating it yields CASSVVGGGAYNEQFF.